The 18 T cell receptor beta chains given below trace back to one sample, sequenced in a study of shared clonotypes between healthy human individuals. Naive CD8 cells, CD45RO-negative and positively selected for CCR7, excluded terminally differentiated effector memory CD45RA+ cells. The protocol was immunoSEQ multiplex PCR, while the TCRdb copy is restricted to in-frame clones and leaves out a portion. The sample holds about 2.1 million clones, about 93% seen once. The sample taken for sequencing was naive CD8+ T cells from PBMCs. The receptors come from a man aged 18 to 30 in good health. Some clones in this sample may be carry-over from other donors' samples.

The V and J genes are TRBV27 and TRBJ1-1; D not resolved. Germline CDR1 reads MNHEY; CDR2 reads SMNVEV (reference sequence). V was trimmed by 5 bases and J by 1 base, leaving 17 bases between them. The CDR3 is 16 residues long. DNA of the CDR3: TGTGCCAGCAGTGGGCTGGGTTTGGGAACGAACACTGAAGCTTTCTTT. It is translated as CASSGLGLGTNTEAFF.

The V call is TRBV6-5, the J call TRBJ1-2; D is undetermined. CDR3 length: 14 residues. Germline V gene sequence: CDR1 MNHEY, CDR2 SVGAGI. Deletions cut 0 bases from V and 5 bases from J, with 10 bases between. The CDR3 loop is CASSYSTTEYGYTF. CDR3 nucleotide sequence: TGTGCCAGCAGTTACTCAACGACGGAATATGGCTACACCTTC.

The chain carries TRBV30 and TRBJ2-7; D is unclear. V lost 4 bases and J lost 3, with 7 bases in between. The length of the CDR3 is 11 residues. CDR1 is GTSNPN, CDR2 SVGIG, per germline (reference sequence). CDR3 nucleotides: TGTGCCTGGAACGACCTCTACGAGCAGTACTTC. This codes for CAWNDLYEQYF.

The chain links TRBV27 to TRBJ2-1; TRBD1 might be the D (6 bases). Trimming pared 6 bases from V and 0 bases from J, leaving 12 bases between. The CDR3 extends over 15 amino acids. Germline CDR1 is MNHEY and CDR2 is SMNVEV (reference sequence). The CDR3 is CASSTRGSSYNEQFF. The CDR3 DNA sequence: TGTGCCAGCAGCACAAGGGGGAGCTCCTACAATGAGCAGTTCTTC.

The chain is built from TRBV19 and TRBJ1-1; D ambiguous. This CDR3 comprises 13 residues. V gave up 3 bases and J gave up 6 bases, with 11 bases separating them. CDR1 and CDR2 from the germline V gene are LNHDA and SQIVND (reference sequence). CDR3 protein: CASSIMAAAEAFF. CDR3 nucleotides: TGTGCCAGTAGTATCATGGCGGCCGCTGAAGCTTTCTTT.

The V and J genes are TRBV7-9 and TRBJ2-7, with a tentative D call TRBD1 (6 bases). Trimming cost V 5 bases and J 5 bases, with 13 bases left between them. The germline V gene has CDR1 SEHNR and CDR2 FQNEAQ (reference sequence). The CDR3 is 13 amino acids. CDR3 in amino acids: CASSLQGFHEQYF. In DNA form, the CDR3 reads TGTGCCAGCAGCCTACAGGGTTTCCACGAGCAGTACTTC.

This clone showed up just once. V usage is TRBV10-3 and J usage is TRBJ2-7, with D perhaps matching TRBD1 (5 bases). The V gene lost 8 bases and the J gene lost 0 bases, with 11 bases spanning the gap. CDR1 is ENHRY and CDR2 is SYGVKD in the germline V gene. The CDR3 covers 13 residues. CDR3 sequence: CAIRSGNSYEQYF. CDR3 coding DNA: TGTGCCATCCGATCAGGGAACTCCTACGAGCAGTACTTC.

CDR3 loop: CASSLRVSYGEAFF. In DNA, the CDR3 is TGTGCCAGCAGCTTAAGGGTCTCATACGGTGAAGCTTTCTTT. V is TRBV5-8 and J is TRBJ1-1, with D unclear. V gave up 2 bases and J gave up 7 bases, with 15 bases separating them. Germline CDR1 reads SGHTS; CDR2 reads YDEGEE. The CDR3 covers 14 residues.

This clone appeared a single time. The chain couples TRBV7-2 to TRBJ2-1, with D possibly called TRBD1 or TRBD2 (6 bases each). Trimming left V 4 bases short and J 2 bases short, with 12 bases between. This CDR3 has 15 amino acids. CDR1 and CDR2 from the germline V gene are SGHTA and FQGNSA. For the CDR3, the DNA is TGTGCCAGCAGCTCCAAGGGGGGTCCCTACAATGAGCAGTTCTTC. Amino acids: CASSSKGGPYNEQFF.

The chain joins TRBV4-1 to TRBJ1-2, with TRBD1 matching 7 bases. The V segment lost 4 bases and the J segment 5 bases; nucleotides outside the gene matches: 19. The CDR3 is 18 residues long. Germline V gives CDR1 MGHRA, CDR2 YSYEKL. CDR3 sequence reads: CASSRKGVDRDLLYGYTF. CDR3 DNA: TGCGCCAGCAGCCGGAAAGGAGTCGACAGGGACCTCCTTTATGGCTACACCTTC.

This clone has just a few counts. Distinct nucleotide sequences in the sample also encode this CDR3. This chain's CDR3 is CASSVAPSYEQYF. The CDR3, as DNA: TGTGCCAGCAGCGTAGCACCCTCCTACGAGCAGTACTTC. J is TRBJ2-7 and V is TRBV9; no reliable D call. This CDR3 is 13 amino acids long. The germline CDR1 and CDR2 sequences are SGDLS and YYNGEE. Trimming stripped 0 bases from V and 0 bases from J, with 4 bases between.

CDR3 protein: CASSQDLTGVRAFF. The CDR3 DNA is TGCGCCAGCAGCCAAGATCTTACCGGAGTAAGGGCTTTCTTT. The rearrangement links TRBV4-3 to TRBJ1-1; D is unclear. The ends were cut back, 0 bases at V and 11 bases at J, with 16 bases in the middle. The germline CDR1 and CDR2 sequences are LGHNA and YSLEER. The CDR3 has 14 amino acids.

The chain recombines TRBV27 with TRBJ1-5; D is perhaps TRBD1 (5 bases). Germline values: CDR1 MNHEY, CDR2 SMNVEV (reference sequence). The V gene lost 4 bases and the J gene lost 6 bases, with 16 bases spanning the gap. There are 15 residues in the CDR3. Written as DNA, the CDR3 is TGTGCCAGCAGTTCCGGTCCCCCGCAGGGTCAGCCCCAGCATTTT. It encodes CASSSGPPQGQPQHF.

The chain employs TRBV29-1 and TRBJ1-2; 9 positions match TRBD1. V lost 7 bases and J lost 4; bases outside the gene matches: 4. Germline-derived CDR1 and CDR2 are SQVTM and ANQGSEA. The CDR3 is made up of 12 amino acids. Written as DNA, the CDR3 is TGCAGCGCTGGGACAGGGATCTATGGCTACACCTTC. It specifies CSAGTGIYGYTF.

The chain joins TRBV9 to TRBJ2-6; D might be TRBD1 (5 bases). The CDR3 extends over 17 amino acids. Looked up from germline, CDR1 is SGDLS and CDR2 is YYNGEE. Trimming removed 9 bases from V and 0 bases from J, with 19 bases in between. CDR3 amino acids: CATTDSPRDSGANVLTF. The DNA of the CDR3 is TGTGCCACCACAGACAGCCCTAGAGACTCTGGGGCCAACGTCCTGACTTTC.

The rearrangement uses TRBV7-9 and TRBJ2-1; D gene unclear. The CDR3 consists of 16 residues. Between the trimmed V and J ends, which lost 3 bases and 0 bases, there was a span of 12 bases. Looked up from germline, CDR1 is SEHNR and CDR2 is FQNEAQ (reference sequence). DNA of the CDR3: TGTGCCAGCAGCTTCCAGATTCAGAGCTCCTACAATGAGCAGTTCTTC. Translating gives CASSFQIQSSYNEQFF. The full variable domain, its missing parts supplied by reference TRBV7-9 and TRBJ2-1, is DTGVSQNPRHKITKRGQNVTFRCDPISEHNRLYWYRQTLGQGPEFLTYFQNEAQLEKSRLLSDRFSAERPKGSFSTLEIQRTEQGDSAMYLCASSFQIQSSYNEQFFGPGTRLTVL.

The rearrangement joins TRBV6-1 to TRBJ1-4; no firm D call. Germline V gene lookup returns CDR1 MNHNS and CDR2 SASEGT. The CDR3 contains 15 residues. The V end was cut by 1 base, the J end by 2 bases, with 8 bases between. The CDR3 DNA sequence: TGTGCCAGCAGTGAAGGACCGGCCACTAATGAAAAACTGTTTTTT. Its protein is CASSEGPATNEKLFF.

The chain joins TRBV27 to TRBJ2-3, with D perhaps being TRBD1 or TRBD2 (5 bases each). Looked up from germline, CDR1 is MNHEY and CDR2 is SMNVEV (reference sequence). CDR3 length: 14 amino acids. V was clipped by 5 bases and J by 4 bases, with 13 bases between them. The CDR3 is CASSAARGADTQYF. The DNA for the CDR3 is TGTGCCAGCAGTGCCGCCCGGGGCGCAGATACGCAGTATTTT.